The T cell receptor beta chain described here comes from a study of CD8+ T cells in alopecia areata. The treatment was: oral pan-JAK inhibitor, 5-10 mg twice daily. After isolation, RNA underwent reverse transcription to generate cDNA as the sequencing template. Libraries were prepared by immunoSEQ multiplex PCR; TCRdb keeps only in-frame clonotypes and omits some of them. Among 200,000 to 250,000 clones listed, roughly two fifths were seen once. The CDR3 loop spans 13 amino acids. The germline V gene has CDR1 SNHLY and CDR2 FYNNEI. The ends were cut back, 6 bases at V and 3 bases at J, with 9 bases in the middle.

This rearrangement joins TRBV2 to TRBJ1-5; D is undetermined. Specimen: CD4+ T cells sorted from blood, collected at approximately week 30, from a patient treated with tofacitinib. This receptor was identified in a human donor with alopecia areata. CDR3 loop: CASRPGPNQPQHF. The CDR3 DNA reads TGTGCCAGCAGACCAGGCCCCAATCAGCCCCAGCATTTT.